This T cell receptor (beta chain) was retrieved from a study of CD4+ T cells in melanoma. Repertoires were generated with immunoSEQ multiplex PCR, while TCRdb's copy carries only in-frame clones and drops some. Here the sample spans about 140,000 clones, nearly 95% being singletons. In germline, CDR1 is MNHEY, CDR2 SMNVEV (reference sequence). The CDR3 is 14 residues long. The V segment lost 5 bases and the J segment 5 bases; nucleotides outside the gene matches: 6. The chain is built from TRBV27 and TRBJ2-4, with 7 bases that match TRBD1. This receptor was obtained from a human donor with melanoma. In nucleotides, the CDR3 is TGTGCCAGCAGTCAGTGGGACAGAGAAAACATTCAGTACTTC. Translated, it gives CASSQWDRENIQYF.